These 14 T cell receptor beta chains were sequenced from one sample in a study of T cells in Graves' hyperthyroidism and ophthalmopathy. RNA transcripts provided the source from which TCR beta CDR3 regions were amplified. During a first-round RT-PCR of the TCR CDR3, the HTBI primer set was used. TCRdb redid the calling of the multiplex PCR reads with MiXCR, one entry per CDR3 protein. The profile shows nearly 250,000 distinct CDR3 sequences, 15% to 20% of them singletons. Sequences were obtained from blood. The receptors here all came from a woman aged 18-29 years with Graves' ophthalmopathy.

This clonotype was seen repeatedly, ten times or more. The chain is built from TRBV28 and TRBJ2-5; TRBD1 might be the D (6 bases). V lost 2 bases and J 5 bases, leaving 12 bases between the germline ends. This CDR3 has 14 residues. The germline V gene encodes CDR1 MDHEN and CDR2 SYDVKM. The CDR3 loop is CASSLNRALETQYF. The CDR3 region has the DNA TGTGCCAGCAGTTTAAACAGGGCGTTGGAGACCCAGTACTTC.

This clonotype was recorded at least ten times. The chain carries TRBV4-1 and TRBJ2-7; D might be TRBD1 (6 bases). The V end lost 2 bases, the J end lost 3 bases, and 14 bases lay between the germline ends. CDR1 and CDR2 (germline): MGHRA, YSYEKL. CDR3 size: 15 residues. The CDR3 bases are TGCGCCAGCAGCCAACCCACCACAGGGAACTACGAGCAGTACTTC. As protein: CASSQPTTGNYEQYF.

A remark on this clonotype: A much more abundant neighbour one base away suggests this may be a read error. This sequence joins TRBV20-1 and TRBJ1-1; D is uncertain. The CDR3 is 13 residues long. The V gene's germline CDR1 is DFQATT and CDR2 SNEGSKA (reference sequence). The ends were cut back, 6 bases at V and 0 bases at J, with 11 bases in the middle. CDR3 nucleotide sequence: TGCAGTGCCACCGGGTGGATGAACACTGAAGCTTTCTTT. It yields the protein CSATGWMNTEAFF.

The rearrangement links TRBV12-3 or TRBV12-4 to TRBJ2-5; no clear D. V lost 7 bases and J lost 3, with 15 bases in between. The CDR3 is made up of 14 amino acids. In DNA, the CDR3 is TGTGCCAGCACCTCGAGTGGTAGTGAAGAGACCCAGTACTTC. It codes for CASTSSGSEETQYF.

This clonotype was recorded at least ten times. The chain employs TRBV7-2 and TRBJ2-1, with TRBD2 identical over 8 bases. The length of the CDR3 is 17 residues. CDR1 is SGHTA, CDR2 FQGNSA, per germline. V was clipped by 1 base and J by 8 bases; unmatched bases: 13. The CDR3: CASSLGIVGRAYDEQFF. In DNA form, the CDR3 reads TGTGCCAGCAGCTTAGGAATTGTCGGGAGGGCCTATGATGAGCAGTTCTTC.

At least ten counts were recorded for this clonotype. The chain has TRBV20-1 and TRBJ1-2; D unresolved. This CDR3 region has 11 residues. Trimming took 5 bases from V and 5 from J, leaving 9 bases between them. Germline CDR1 and CDR2: DFQATT and SNEGSKA (reference sequence). CDR3 protein: CSALGIYGYTF. The CDR3 nucleotides are TGCAGTGCTCTGGGGATTTATGGCTACACCTTC.

V is TRBV10-3 and J is TRBJ1-3; D call uncertain. V lost 4 bases and J lost 4, with 8 bases in between. Germline V CDR1 and CDR2: ENHRY, SYGVKD. The CDR3 sequence is 13 residues long. The CDR3 sequence is CAISGADGNTIYF. CDR3 in DNA: TGTGCCATCAGTGGGGCGGACGGAAACACCATATATTTT.

There are many counts of this clonotype. This chain uses TRBV30 with TRBJ1-5, with no clear D. The ends were cut back, 5 bases at V and 0 bases at J, with 5 bases in the middle. CDR3 length equals 12 residues. CDR1 is GTSNPN, CDR2 SVGIG, per germline (reference sequence). The chain's CDR3 is CAWGYSNQPQHF. Here the CDR3 DNA reads TGTGCCTGGGGATATAGCAATCAGCCCCAGCATTTT.

This clonotype was detected ten times or more. DNA for the CDR3: TGTGCCAGCATTCCGAGTGGGGGGCAAGGGAGCTACGAGCAGTACTTC. This gives the protein CASIPSGGQGSYEQYF. The chain recombines TRBV2 with TRBJ2-7; D may match TRBD1 or TRBD2 (6 bases each). Germline V gives CDR1 SNHLY, CDR2 FYNNEI. The CDR3 contains 16 residues. Trimming left V 7 bases short and J 3 bases short, with 22 bases between.

This clonotype was seen many times. The J gene is TRBJ2-3, the V gene TRBV7-6; 8 bases map to TRBD2. The V segment lost 5 bases and the J segment 3 bases; nucleotides outside the gene matches: 10. Germline V gives CDR1 SGHVS, CDR2 FNYEAQ. The CDR3 covers 16 residues. CDR3 in amino acids: CASSLQAGAVTDTQYF. The CDR3 DNA sequence: TGTGCCAGCAGCCTCCAAGCGGGAGCCGTAACAGATACGCAGTATTTT. Full variable domain (remainder filled in from reference TRBV7-6 and TRBJ2-3): GAGVSQSPRYKVTKRGQDVALRCDPISGHVSLYWYRQALGQGPEFLTYFNYEAQQDKSGLPNDRFSAERPEGSISTLTIQRTEQRDSAMYRCASSLQAGAVTDTQYFGPGTRLTVL.

The genes are TRBV5-6 and TRBJ1-3; D gene uncertain. This CDR3 has 16 amino acids. The germline V gene has CDR1 SGHDT and CDR2 YYEEEE. Trimming took off 3 bases at V and 0 bases at J, with 13 bases between the two ends. The CDR3 sequence: CASSWGTRRSGNTIYF. The CDR3 coding sequence is TGTGCCAGCAGCTGGGGAACGCGGCGCTCTGGAAACACCATATATTTT.

This clonotype has ten or more counts. This chain uses TRBV20-1 with TRBJ1-1, with TRBD1 matching over 8 bases. This CDR3 is 15 amino acids long. Germline values: CDR1 DFQATT, CDR2 SNEGSKA (reference sequence). V lost 3 bases to trimming and J lost 3 bases; unmatched junction nucleotides: 9. The CDR3 here is CSARGVETGDTEAFF. CDR3 coding DNA: TGCAGTGCTAGGGGTGTTGAGACAGGGGACACTGAAGCTTTCTTT.

There are many counts of this clonotype. This chain joins TRBV29-1 and TRBJ2-7, with 10 bases fitting TRBD2. Per germline, CDR1 SQVTM and CDR2 ANQGSEA. The CDR3 loop spans 18 amino acids. Unmatched junction bases numbered 19, after V lost 2 bases and J lost 6 bases. The CDR3 spells CSVEKYKPTSGADIEQYF. In DNA form, the CDR3 reads TGCAGCGTTGAAAAGTATAAACCCACTAGCGGGGCTGATATCGAGCAGTACTTC.

This clonotype was counted many times. The V and J genes are TRBV11-2 and TRBJ2-7, with unresolved D. Between the trimmed V and J ends, which lost 2 bases and 5 bases, there was a span of 1 base. The CDR3 has 10 residues. Germline V gene sequence: CDR1 SGHAT, CDR2 FQNNGV. The CDR3 nucleotides are TGTGCCAGCAGCTTACACGAGCAGTACTTC. It codes for CASSLHEQYF.